This T cell receptor (beta chain) stems from a study of blood T cell repertoires in COVID-19. Study as a whole: Samples came from the United States, Italy and Spain, spanning acute and convalescent COVID-19. Sample material is recorded as cDNA or gDNA derived from T cells, B-cell-depleted T cells, or PBMCs.

Per the authors' pipeline: Amplification of reference gene primers provided the estimated nucleated cell counts. Here immunoSEQ multiplex PCR was the method, and the copy in TCRdb shows in-frame clones only, minus some. That table gives V, J and clone size, and the DNA gave D and trimming. The table shows around 200,000 clones, with about 86% occurring only once. CDR3 length: 14 residues. CDR1 is MNHNY and CDR2 is SVGAGI in the germline V gene (reference sequence). Trimming removed 5 bases at V and 2 bases at J, with 10 bases between. This sequence originates from a woman aged 18-29 years who had recovered from COVID-19. Input material: peripheral blood. The rearrangement links TRBV6-6 to TRBJ1-5; no clear D. The DNA for the CDR3 is TGTGCCAGCAGTAGCGCAGTCCGCAATCAGCCCCAGCATTTT. Its protein is CASSSAVRNQPQHF.